Listed here are 15 T cell receptor beta chains from one sample, sequenced in a study of T cell clonality in common variable immunodeficiency. General study findings and limits: Reportedly, TCR beta sequences from common variable immunodeficiency showed fewer deletions and N-nucleotide insertions.

Profiled with immunoSEQ multiplex PCR; TCRdb holds only in-frame clones, not every one. Sampling found around 15,000 clones, none seen once. What these receptors recognize is not known. Sequenced material: peripheral blood mononuclear cells. The receptors were sampled from a human donor with common variable immunodeficiency.

With respect to this clone: The observed sequence ends 3 residues before the CDR3 terminus, with the missing tail filled in from the germline J gene. The V call is TRBV18, the J call TRBJ2-7, with TRBD1 identical over 9 bases. J was trimmed by 5 bases and V by 4 bases; bases with no gene match: 9. The CDR3 covers 15 residues. CDR1 is KGHSH and CDR2 is LQKENI in the germline V gene. CDR3 amino acids: CASSRTAGQGDEQYF. The CDR3 DNA, read in part, is TGTGCCAGCTCACGAACAGCGGGACAGGGCGACGAG.

This clone occurred a few times. The read stops 3 residues short of the end of the CDR3; the missing end is completed from the germline J gene. The rearrangement joins TRBV6-1 to TRBJ2-5; possibly TRBD2 for D (5 bases). Between the trimmed V and J ends, which lost 0 bases and 5 bases, there was a span of 19 bases. The length of the CDR3 is 17 residues. CDR1 and CDR2 from the germline V gene are MNHNS and SASEGT. Incomplete CDR3 DNA: TGTGCCAGCAGTGAAGCGGTAATAGTGAGGGTCTTGGAGACC. Amino acid sequence: CASSEAVIVRVLET. The complete CDR3 protein is CASSEAVIVRVLETQYF.

Details on this clone: The CDR3 end lies 3 residues beyond the end of the read and is filled in from the germline J gene. The V call is TRBV5-1, the J call TRBJ2-1, with 8 bases identical to TRBD2. The trim removed 2 bases at V and 5 bases at J, leaving 6 bases unmatched. Germline lookup yields CDR1 SGHRS and CDR2 YFSETQ. The CDR3 length is 15 residues. The CDR3 protein is CASSLERGYHNEQFF. Partial CDR3 DNA: TGCGCCAGCAGCTTAGAGCGGGGGTACCACAATGAG.

In its sample, this clone was seen a few times. From the germline J gene comes the end of the CDR3, since the read stops 3 residues before it. This chain joins TRBV19 and TRBJ1-1, with TRBD1 identical over 10 bases. The CDR3 has 15 residues. The trim removed 10 bases at V and 4 bases at J, leaving 12 bases unmatched. Germline lookup yields CDR1 LNHDA and CDR2 SQIVND (reference sequence). The CDR3: CATTDRGLRVTEAFF. CDR3 bases read: TGTGCCACAACCGACAGGGGGCTTAGGGTCACTGAA.

Comment on this clone: The read ends 3 residues early relative to the CDR3; the germline J gene fills the gap. This chain joins TRBV7-6 and TRBJ2-1; D possibly corresponds to TRBD2 (5 bases). Per the germline V gene, CDR1 is SGHVS and CDR2 is FNYEAQ. The CDR3 has 11 amino acids. Trimming took 7 bases from V and 8 from J, leaving 9 bases between them. CDR3 protein: CASTSDYEQFF. The covered CDR3 bases are TGTGCCAGCACGTCGGACTATGAG.

This clone was found many times. The observed sequence ends 3 residues before the CDR3 terminus, with the missing tail filled in from the germline J gene. V gene TRBV20-1 combines with J gene TRBJ2-7; 7 bases align to TRBD1. Germline lookup yields CDR1 DFQATT and CDR2 SNEGSKA (reference sequence). CDR3 length: 15 residues. Trimming took 1 base from V and 4 from J; bases not matched to a gene: 10. This chain's CDR3 is CSARAATTGMYEQYF. Incomplete CDR3 DNA: TGCAGTGCTAGAGCCGCAACGACAGGGATGTACGAG.

As concerns this clone: The read terminates 3 residues before the CDR3 end, so the remaining end is supplied by the germline J gene. The chain links TRBV20-1 to TRBJ2-5; D is undetermined. The V gene's germline CDR1 is DFQATT and CDR2 SNEGSKA (reference sequence). V lost 3 bases, J lost 5 bases, and 7 bases lay in between. The CDR3 has 11 residues. The CDR3 sequence: CSASFRETQYF. Partial CDR3 DNA: TGCAGTGCTAGCTTTCGGGAGACC.

In regard to this clone: The read terminates 3 residues ahead of where the CDR3 ends, so the germline J gene completes it. The rearrangement joins TRBV5-1 to TRBJ2-7; 7 bases fit TRBD2. V trimming: 3 bases; J trimming: 5 bases; junction bases outside the gene matches: 8. Germline CDR1 and CDR2: SGHRS and YFSETQ. The CDR3 covers 14 residues. CDR3 residues: CASSWLERGHEQYF. The CDR3 bases that were read are TGCGCCAGCAGCTGGCTCGAGCGGGGTCACGAG.

This clone came up many times. The sequence runs out 3 residues before the end of the CDR3; the remainder is reconstructed from the germline J gene. The genes are TRBV10-1 and TRBJ2-5, with D possibly TRBD1 on 5 matching bases. Germline values: CDR1 WNHNN, CDR2 SYGVQD (reference sequence). The CDR3 spans 17 residues. The V and J ends lost 1 base and 0 bases respectively, with 15 bases between them. The part of the CDR3 DNA that was read is TGCGCCAGCAGTGAGTTCCAGGGCCACTCGTACCAAGAGACC. Residues: CASSEFQGHSYQET. The entire CDR3 protein is CASSEFQGHSYQETQYF.

Worth noting for this clone: The CDR3 goes on 3 residues after the read ends, and that part is filled in from the germline J gene. V and J are TRBV19 and TRBJ1-1; the match to TRBD1 covers 7 bases. The germline gives CDR1 LNHDA, CDR2 SQIVND (reference sequence). The CDR3 spans 16 residues. With V trimmed by 5 bases and J by 4 bases, 13 bases remained unmatched. Incomplete CDR3 DNA: TGTGCCAGTAGTGCGGGGACAGCCCCAGAGACCACTGAA. Translated: CASSAGTAPETTE. The whole CDR3 protein is CASSAGTAPETTEAFF.

CDR3 DNA, as far as it was read: TGTGCCAGCAGGGGACTAGCGGGGGCGGGTGAG. The encoded protein is CASRGLAGAGE. The CDR3 in its entirety is CASRGLAGAGEQFF. The V call is TRBV6-2 or TRBV6-3, the J call TRBJ2-1; TRBD2 matches 14 bases. Read data end 3 residues before the CDR3 end; the end is taken from the germline J gene. This CDR3 is built from 14 residues. Trimming cost V 6 bases and J 9 bases; bases outside gene matches: 4. CDR1 MNHEY and CDR2 SVGEGT come from the germline V gene.

This clone qualifies as medium-sized. The CDR3 end is not reached by the read, which stops 3 residues before it; the germline J gene fills it in. V and J are TRBV20-1 and TRBJ1-1; the D gene is possibly TRBD1 (5 bases). CDR1 and CDR2 from the germline V gene are DFQATT and SNEGSKA (reference sequence). The CDR3 spans 14 residues. Deletions cut 0 bases from V and 5 bases from J, with 13 bases between. CDR3 loop: CSARDQRGLTEAFF. Partial CDR3 DNA: TGCAGTGCTAGAGATCAAAGGGGTTTGACTGAA.

This clone was seen a few times. The read terminates 3 residues before the CDR3 end, so the remaining end is supplied by the germline J gene. The V gene is TRBV30, the J gene TRBJ2-7; the D gene is possibly TRBD2 (7 bases). Per germline, CDR1 GTSNPN and CDR2 SVGIG (reference sequence). Trimming pared 4 bases from V and 0 bases from J, leaving 13 bases between. This CDR3 is built from 14 residues. CDR3: CAWMGAGASYEQYF. CDR3 DNA, as far as it was read: TGTGCCTGGATGGGTGCGGGGGCCTCCTACGAG.

This clone is labeled as large. CDR3 DNA (partial): TGTGCCAGCGTAGCGGGGGGTCGCCAAGAGACC. It is translated as CASVAGGRQET. The whole CDR3 sequence reads CASVAGGRQETQYF. The V and J genes are TRBV7-2 and TRBJ2-5, with 10 nucleotides matching TRBD2. The sequenced fragment ends 3 residues before the CDR3 boundary, so the rest is inferred from the germline J gene. CDR3 length equals 14 residues. The J segment lost 1 base and the V segment lost 8 bases, leaving 4 bases of the junction unmatched. Per germline, CDR1 SGHTA and CDR2 FQGNSA.

As concerns this clone: The CDR3 end is not reached by the read, which stops 3 residues before it; the germline J gene fills it in. The chain links TRBV7-9 to TRBJ1-5; TRBD1 aligns across 7 bases. Unmatched junction bases numbered 8, after V lost 5 bases and J lost 4 bases. The CDR3 runs 15 residues. Germline V CDR1 and CDR2: SEHNR, FQNEAQ (reference sequence). The sequenced CDR3 bases are TGTGCCAGCAGCCGTACAGGGGTCGCAAATCAGCCC. Its translation: CASSRTGVANQP. The whole CDR3 sequence is CASSRTGVANQPQHF. The entire variable domain, with the rest obtained from reference TRBV7-9 and TRBJ1-5, is as follows: DTGVSQNPRHKITKRGQNVTFRCDPISEHNRLYWYRQTLGQGPEFLTYFQNEAQLEKSRLLSDRFSAERPKGSFSTLEIQRTEQGDSAMYLCASSRTGVANQPQHFGDGTRLSIL.